This T cell receptor beta chain appears in the sequencing data of a study of cytomegalovirus exposure and HLA in healthy donors. Whole-study findings and limits: Equally common other TCR beta chains were less clonally expanded than HLA-associated ones, a later analysis found. Immune exposure information comprised only CMV serostatus. There were 150 to 200 TCR beta chains listed as cytomegalovirus-associated. Across donors, presence/absence analyses took sequencing depth to be roughly uniform.

The germline V gene has CDR1 MGHDK and CDR2 SYGVNS. CDR3 length: 12 amino acids. V was pared by 7 bases and J by 0 bases, with 7 bases between. Vbeta (60) and Jbeta (13) primers were used in the PCR. Profiling relied on immunoSEQ multiplex PCR, and the TCRdb table lists in-frame clones only, not all of them. The sample lists over 150,000 clones, around 90% seen once, with 0.75% to 0.95% in the top ten. On this clone itself: Its cognate antigen is unknown.

The chain has TRBV25-1 and TRBJ2-7; no firm D call. The specimen sequenced was PBMCs. The receptor's source is a woman aged 25 to 39 in good health and CMV-seronegative. The CDR3 loop is CASTYSSYEQYF. CDR3 DNA sequence: TGTGCCAGCACCTACTCCTCCTACGAGCAGTACTTC.